This T cell receptor beta chain was observed in a study of CD8 T cells in ankylosing spondylitis. The germline V and J ends were trimmed by 3 bases and 2 bases, with 18 bases remaining between them. The V gene's germline CDR1 is LGHNA and CDR2 YSLEER. CDR3 length equals 17 residues. On this clonotype itself: The antigen remains undetermined.

MiXCR, run by TCRdb on the 5' RACE reads, gives a single entry per CDR3 protein. The table shows 800,000 to 900,000 distinct CDR3 sequences, with over 9.5% occurring only once. Study-wide results and limits: Seemingly distinctive of ankylosing spondylitis blood was a TCR beta motif formed by eight highly homologous variants.

The genes are TRBV4-3 and TRBJ2-3, with D perhaps TRBD2 (6 bases). This clonotype was sampled from a male donor with ankylosing spondylitis. Sequencing was done on a sample of blood, either unsorted or a sorted T cell fraction (not recorded which). The CDR3: CASSHLGGRPSTDTQYF. The CDR3 bases are TGCGCCAGCAGCCACCTCGGAGGGAGGCCCTCCACAGATACGCAGTATTTT.